Given below is one T cell receptor beta chain in context. One end of the junction fails to match germline, which may point to a read error. The sample comes from a study of control samples from healthy donors and cancer patients. Repertoires were generated with immunoSEQ multiplex PCR, while TCRdb's copy carries only in-frame clones and drops some. The data contain under 140,000 clones, roughly 88% of them seen just once; the ten biggest clones take up less than 4%. This CDR3 has 13 residues. The germline V gene encodes CDR1 MNHEY and CDR2 SVGAGI. The TCR sequence derives from an older woman with lung cancer. The V call is TRBV6-5, the J call TRBJ1-2; TRBD1 matches at 7 bases. Sequenced: PBMCs. DNA for the CDR3: TGTGCCAGCAGTTATTCCGGGACAGATAAAATTAACTTC. This codes for CASSYSGTDKINF.